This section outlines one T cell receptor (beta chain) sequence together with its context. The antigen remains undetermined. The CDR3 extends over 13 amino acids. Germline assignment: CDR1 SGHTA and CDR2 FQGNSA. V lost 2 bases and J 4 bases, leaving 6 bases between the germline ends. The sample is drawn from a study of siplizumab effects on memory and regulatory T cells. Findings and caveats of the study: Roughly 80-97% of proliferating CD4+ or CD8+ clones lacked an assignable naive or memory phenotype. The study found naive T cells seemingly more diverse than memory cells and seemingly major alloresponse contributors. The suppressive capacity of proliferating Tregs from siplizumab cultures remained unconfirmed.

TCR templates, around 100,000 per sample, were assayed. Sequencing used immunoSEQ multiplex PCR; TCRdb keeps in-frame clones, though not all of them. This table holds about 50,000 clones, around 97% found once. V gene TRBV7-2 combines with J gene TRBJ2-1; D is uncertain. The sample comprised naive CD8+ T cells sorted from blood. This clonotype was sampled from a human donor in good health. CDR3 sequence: CASSLQNYNEQFF. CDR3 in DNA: TGTGCCAGCAGCTTACAGAATTACAATGAGCAGTTCTTC.